The sequence of this T cell receptor (beta chain) was determined in a study of T cells of healthy individuals. CDR1 PRHDT and CDR2 FYEKMQ come from the germline V gene (reference sequence). The ends were cut back, 0 bases at V and 5 bases at J, with 5 bases in the middle. This CDR3 is built from 13 residues. TCRdb called the 5' RACE reads again in MiXCR, with one record for every CDR3 protein. Among 100,000 or so distinct CDR3 sequences, under 20% were seen once, and the ten largest hold around 6.4%. This clonotype was observed many times. This clonotype was sampled from a human donor in good health. The chain uses TRBV13 and TRBJ1-3; D gene ambiguous. The CDR3 DNA reads as TGTGCCAGCAGCTTAGGGCTACGAAACACCATATATTTT. It specifies CASSLGLRNTIYF. Full variable domain (remainder filled in from reference TRBV13 and TRBJ1-3): AAGVIQSPRHLIKEKRETATLKCYPIPRHDTVYWYQQGPGQDPQFLISFYEKMQSDKGSIPDRFSAQQFSDYHSELNMSSLELGDSALYFCASSLGLRNTIYFGEGSWLTVV.